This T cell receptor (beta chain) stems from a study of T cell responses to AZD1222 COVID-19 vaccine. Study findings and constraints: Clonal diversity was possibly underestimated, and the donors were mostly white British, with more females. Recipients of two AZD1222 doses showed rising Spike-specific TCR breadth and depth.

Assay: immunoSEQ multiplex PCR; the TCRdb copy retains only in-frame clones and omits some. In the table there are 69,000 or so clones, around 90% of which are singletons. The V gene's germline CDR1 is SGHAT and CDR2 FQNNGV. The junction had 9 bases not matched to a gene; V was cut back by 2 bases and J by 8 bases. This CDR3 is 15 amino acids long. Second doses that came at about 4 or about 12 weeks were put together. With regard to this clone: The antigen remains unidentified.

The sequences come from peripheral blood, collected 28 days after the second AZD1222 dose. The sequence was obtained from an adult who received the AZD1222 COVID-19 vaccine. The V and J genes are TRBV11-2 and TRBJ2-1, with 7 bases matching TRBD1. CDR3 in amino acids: CASSLILTGFDEQFF. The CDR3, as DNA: TGTGCCAGCAGCTTAATACTGACAGGGTTCGATGAGCAGTTCTTC.